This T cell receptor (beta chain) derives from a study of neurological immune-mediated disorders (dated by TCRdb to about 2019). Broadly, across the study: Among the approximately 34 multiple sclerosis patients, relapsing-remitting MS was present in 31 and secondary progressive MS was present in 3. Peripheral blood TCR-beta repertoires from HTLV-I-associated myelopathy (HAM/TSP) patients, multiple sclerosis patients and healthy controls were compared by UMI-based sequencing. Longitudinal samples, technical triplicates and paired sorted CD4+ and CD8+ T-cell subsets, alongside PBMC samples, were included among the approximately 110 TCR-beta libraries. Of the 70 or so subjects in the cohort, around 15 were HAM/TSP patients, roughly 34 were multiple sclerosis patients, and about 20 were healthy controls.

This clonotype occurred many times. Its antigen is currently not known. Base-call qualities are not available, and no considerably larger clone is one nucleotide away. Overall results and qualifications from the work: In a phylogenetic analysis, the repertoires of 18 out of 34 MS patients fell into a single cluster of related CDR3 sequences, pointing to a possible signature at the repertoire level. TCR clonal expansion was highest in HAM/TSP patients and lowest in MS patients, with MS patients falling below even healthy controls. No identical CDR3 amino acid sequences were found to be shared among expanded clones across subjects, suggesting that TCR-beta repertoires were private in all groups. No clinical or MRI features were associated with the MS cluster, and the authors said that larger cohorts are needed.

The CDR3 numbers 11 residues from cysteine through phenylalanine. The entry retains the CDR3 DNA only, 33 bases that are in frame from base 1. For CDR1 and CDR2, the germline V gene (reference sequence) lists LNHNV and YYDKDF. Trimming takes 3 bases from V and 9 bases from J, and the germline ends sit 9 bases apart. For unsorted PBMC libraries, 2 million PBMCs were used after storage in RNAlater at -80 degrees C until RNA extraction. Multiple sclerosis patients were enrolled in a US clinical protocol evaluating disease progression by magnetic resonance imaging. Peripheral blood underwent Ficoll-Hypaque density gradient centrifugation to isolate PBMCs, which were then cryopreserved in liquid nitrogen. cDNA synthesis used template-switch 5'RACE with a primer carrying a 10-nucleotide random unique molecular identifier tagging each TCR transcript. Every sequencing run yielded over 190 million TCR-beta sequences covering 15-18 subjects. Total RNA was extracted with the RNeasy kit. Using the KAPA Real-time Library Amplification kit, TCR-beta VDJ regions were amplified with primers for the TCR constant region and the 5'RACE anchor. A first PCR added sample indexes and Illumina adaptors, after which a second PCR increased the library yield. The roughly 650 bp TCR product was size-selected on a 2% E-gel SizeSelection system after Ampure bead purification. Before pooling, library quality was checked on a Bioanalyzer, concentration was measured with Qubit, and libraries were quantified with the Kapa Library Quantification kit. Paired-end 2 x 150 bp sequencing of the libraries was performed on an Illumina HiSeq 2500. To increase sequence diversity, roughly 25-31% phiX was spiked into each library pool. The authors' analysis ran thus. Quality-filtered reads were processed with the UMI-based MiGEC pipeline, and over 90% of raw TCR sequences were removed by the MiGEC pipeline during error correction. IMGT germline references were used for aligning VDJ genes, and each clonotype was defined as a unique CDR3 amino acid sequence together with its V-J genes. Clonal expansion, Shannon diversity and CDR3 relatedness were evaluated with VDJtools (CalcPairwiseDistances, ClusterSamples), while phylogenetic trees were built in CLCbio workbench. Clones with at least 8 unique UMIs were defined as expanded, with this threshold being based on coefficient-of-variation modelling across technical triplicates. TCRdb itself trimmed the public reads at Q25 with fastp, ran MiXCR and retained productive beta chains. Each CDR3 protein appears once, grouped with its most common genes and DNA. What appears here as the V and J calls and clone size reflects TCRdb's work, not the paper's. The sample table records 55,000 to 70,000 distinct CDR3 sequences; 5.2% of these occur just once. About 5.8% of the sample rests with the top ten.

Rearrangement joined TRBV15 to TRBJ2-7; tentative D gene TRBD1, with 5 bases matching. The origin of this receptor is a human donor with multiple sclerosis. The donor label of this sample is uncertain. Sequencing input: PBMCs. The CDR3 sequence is CATSSRDVQYF. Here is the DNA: TGTGCCACCAGCAGCAGGGATGTGCAGTACTTC.